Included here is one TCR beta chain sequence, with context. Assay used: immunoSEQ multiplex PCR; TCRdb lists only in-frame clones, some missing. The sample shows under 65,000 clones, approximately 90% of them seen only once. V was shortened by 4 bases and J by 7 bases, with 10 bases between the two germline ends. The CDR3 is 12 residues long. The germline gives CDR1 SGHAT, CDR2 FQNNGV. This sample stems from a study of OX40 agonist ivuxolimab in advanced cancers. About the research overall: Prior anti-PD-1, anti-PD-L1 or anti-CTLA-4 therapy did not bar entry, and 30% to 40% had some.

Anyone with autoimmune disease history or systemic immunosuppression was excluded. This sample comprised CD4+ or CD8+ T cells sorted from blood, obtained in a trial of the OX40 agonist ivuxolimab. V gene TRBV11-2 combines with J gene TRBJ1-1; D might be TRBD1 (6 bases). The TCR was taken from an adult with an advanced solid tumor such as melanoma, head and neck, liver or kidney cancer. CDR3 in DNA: TGTGCCAGCAGCTCGACAGGTAGTGAAGCTTTCTTT. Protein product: CASSSTGSEAFF.